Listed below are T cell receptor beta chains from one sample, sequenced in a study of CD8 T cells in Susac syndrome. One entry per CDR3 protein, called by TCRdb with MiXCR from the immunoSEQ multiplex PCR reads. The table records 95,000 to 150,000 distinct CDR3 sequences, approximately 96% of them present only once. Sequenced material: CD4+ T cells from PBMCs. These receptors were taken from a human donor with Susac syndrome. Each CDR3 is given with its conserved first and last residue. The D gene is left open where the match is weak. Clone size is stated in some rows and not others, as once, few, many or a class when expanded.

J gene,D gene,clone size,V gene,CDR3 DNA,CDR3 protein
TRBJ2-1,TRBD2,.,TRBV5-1,TGCGCCAGCAGCGTGAAGCGGGAGGGCAATGAGCAGTTCTTC,CASSVKREGNEQFF
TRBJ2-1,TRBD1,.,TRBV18,TGTGCCAGCTCCTCTCAGGGGACAGGGATTCATGAGCAGTTCTTC,CASSSQGTGIHEQFF
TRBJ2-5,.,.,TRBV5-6,TGTGCCAGCAGCCTTTTAAACAGGATCCAAGAGACCCAGTACTTC,CASSLLNRIQETQYF
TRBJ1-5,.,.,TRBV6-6,TGTGCCAGCAGTTTCCCGGGGGACAATCAGCCCCAGCATTTT,CASSFPGDNQPQHF
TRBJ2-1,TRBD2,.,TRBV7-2,TGTGCCAGCAGCAAAGGGGCGGGAGAAAGCAATGAGCAGTTCTTC,CASSKGAGESNEQFF
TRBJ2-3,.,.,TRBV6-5,TGTGCCAGCAGTCGAACAGGATTCGCAGATACGCAGTATTTT,CASSRTGFADTQYF
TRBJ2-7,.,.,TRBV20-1,TGCAGTGCCAAGGGACGGCCCACGCGAATGAGGGAGTACTTC,CSAKGRPTRMREYF
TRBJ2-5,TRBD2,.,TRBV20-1,TGCAGTGCTAGTAGCGGGAGGGTGGAGACCCAGTACTTC,CSASSGRVETQYF
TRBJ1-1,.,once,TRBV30,TGTGCCTGGAACCCGGGGGGGTTGGGCACTGAAGCTTTCTTT,CAWNPGGLGTEAFF
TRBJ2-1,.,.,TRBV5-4,TGTGCCAGCAGCTTGGCCGATGGGAGGGAGCAGTTCTTC,CASSLADGREQFF
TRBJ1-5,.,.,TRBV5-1,TGCGCCAGCAGCTTGGGGGGTCAGAATCAGCCCCAGCATTTT,CASSLGGQNQPQHF
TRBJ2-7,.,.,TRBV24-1,TGTGCCACCAGTGATTTAAGGGGGAGCGAGCAGTACTTC,CATSDLRGSEQYF
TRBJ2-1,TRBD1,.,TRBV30,TGTGCCTGGAGTTCCCGGGACAGGGGGAATAATGAGCAGTTCTTC,CAWSSRDRGNNEQFF
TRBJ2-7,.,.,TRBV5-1,TGCGCCAGCAGCTTGAGGCCACCCGGAACCTACGAGCAGTACTTC,CASSLRPPGTYEQYF
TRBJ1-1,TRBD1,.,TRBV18,TGTGCCAGCTCGCCCCGGACAGGGAAGGGACACACTGAAGCTTTCTTT,CASSPRTGKGHTEAFF
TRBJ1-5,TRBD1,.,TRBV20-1,TGCAGTGCTCCTCCGGGACAGGGGGGAAATCAGCCCCAGCATTTT,CSAPPGQGGNQPQHF
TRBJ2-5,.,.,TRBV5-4,TGTGCCAGCAGCTTGTTGTCAGAGACCCAGTACTTC,CASSLLSETQYF
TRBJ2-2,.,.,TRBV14,TGTGCCAGCAGCAAAAACAGGGCGACCGGGGAGCTGTTTTTT,CASSKNRATGELFF
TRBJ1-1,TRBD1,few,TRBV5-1,TGCGCCAGCAGCGTCACCGGGACAGGGAACACTGAAGCTTTCTTT,CASSVTGTGNTEAFF
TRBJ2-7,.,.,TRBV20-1,TGCAGTGCTAGGGGGACGGATTACTCCTACGAGCAGTACTTC,CSARGTDYSYEQYF
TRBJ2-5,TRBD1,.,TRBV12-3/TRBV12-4,TGTGCCAGCAGACCAGGACAGGTCCAAGAGACCCAGTACTTC,CASRPGQVQETQYF
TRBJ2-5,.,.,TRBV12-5,TGTGCTAGTGCCCAATTAGCCGGGGAGACCCAGTACTTC,CASAQLAGETQYF
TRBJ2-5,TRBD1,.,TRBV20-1,TGCAGTGCCCGGCTGGGGGACAGCTTTTACTTC,CSARLGDSFYF
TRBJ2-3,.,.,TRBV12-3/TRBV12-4,TGTGCCAGCAGTCCCGAGCGGGCAGGCACAGATACGCAGTATTTT,CASSPERAGTDTQYF
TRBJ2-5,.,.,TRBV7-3,TGTGCCAGCAGCTTCACTGAGACCCAGTACTTC,CASSFTETQYF
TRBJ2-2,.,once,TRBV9,TGTGCCAGCAGCCCCCGACAGAGGCCCACCGGGGAGCTGTTTTTT,CASSPRQRPTGELFF
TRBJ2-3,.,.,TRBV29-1,TGCAGCGTTGAACTCAGGGTGACAGATACGCAGTATTTT,CSVELRVTDTQYF
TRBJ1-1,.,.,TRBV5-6,TGTGCCAGCGTAAACCGCCAGGCCAGGACTGAAGCTTTCTTT,CASVNRQARTEAFF
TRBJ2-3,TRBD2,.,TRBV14,TGTGCCAGCAGCCAAGTAGGACTAGGTCACGATACGCAGTATTTT,CASSQVGLGHDTQYF
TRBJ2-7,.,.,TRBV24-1,TGTGCCACCAGCGCGGACGCCACCTACGAGCAGTACTTC,CATSADATYEQYF
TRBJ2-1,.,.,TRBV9,TGTGCCAGCAGCGTTAATGACAATGAGCAGTTCTTC,CASSVNDNEQFF
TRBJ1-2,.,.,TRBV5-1,TGCGCCAGCAGCTTGGACAGGGCCTATGGCTACACCTTC,CASSLDRAYGYTF
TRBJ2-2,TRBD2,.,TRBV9,TGTGCCAGCAGCGTAGCGGATCTAGCGGGATTTATGAACACCGGGGAGCTGTTTTTT,CASSVADLAGFMNTGELFF
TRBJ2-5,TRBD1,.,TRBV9,TGTGCCAGCAGCGTAGAGGCAGGGGGCGCGGAGACCCAGTACTTC,CASSVEAGGAETQYF
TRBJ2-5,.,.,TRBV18,TGTGCCAGCTCACCACCGGGCGGGAAAGAGACCCAGTACTTC,CASSPPGGKETQYF
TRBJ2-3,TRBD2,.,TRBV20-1,TGCAGTACCCGTGGAGCGGGAGGGCCTGGAGATACGCAGTATTTT,CSTRGAGGPGDTQYF
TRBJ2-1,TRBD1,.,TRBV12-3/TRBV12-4,TGTGCCAGCAGCCAGGGTCTCGGACAGGGTGGAAATGAGCAGTTCTTC,CASSQGLGQGGNEQFF
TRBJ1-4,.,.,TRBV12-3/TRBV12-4,TGTGCCAGCAGCCGGGGGCCTAGTTTTGAAAAACTGTTTTTT,CASSRGPSFEKLFF
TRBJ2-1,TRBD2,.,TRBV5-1,TGCGCCAGCAGTTCGTCCGGGACTAGCGAATACAATGAGCAGTTCTTC,CASSSSGTSEYNEQFF
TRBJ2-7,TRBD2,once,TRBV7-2,TGTGCCAGCAGCTTAGCCCGGGAGGGCGAGCAGTACTTC,CASSLAREGEQYF
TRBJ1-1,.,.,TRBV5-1,TGCGCCAGCAGTCTGCTTTTGGAGAACACTGAAGCTTTCTTT,CASSLLLENTEAFF
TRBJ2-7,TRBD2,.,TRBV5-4,TGTGCCAGCAGTTCCGGGACAGGGACTAGCGGGAGTCGGGAGCAGTACTTC,CASSSGTGTSGSREQYF
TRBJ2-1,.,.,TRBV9,TGTGCCAGCAGCGTAGTAGAGACCCATGAGCAGTTCTTC,CASSVVETHEQFF
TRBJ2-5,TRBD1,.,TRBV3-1,TGTGCCAGCAGCCAGCACGACAGGGGATTTGAGACCCAGTACTTC,CASSQHDRGFETQYF
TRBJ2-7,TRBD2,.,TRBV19,TGTGCCAGCTCCAAGCGGGATCACTACGAGCAGTACTTC,CASSKRDHYEQYF
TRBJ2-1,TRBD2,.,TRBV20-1,TGCAGTGCTAGCGGACTAGCGGGAGTGTATAGAAATGAGCAGTTCTTC,CSASGLAGVYRNEQFF
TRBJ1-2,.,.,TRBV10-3,TGTGCCATCAGTGATAAGACAGCTATCTATGGCTACACCTTC,CAISDKTAIYGYTF
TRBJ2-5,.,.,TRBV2,TGTGCCAGCAGGGCGGGCGGAGAGACCCAGTACTTC,CASRAGGETQYF
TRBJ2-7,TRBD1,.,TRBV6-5,TGTGCCAGCAGTTACCGCAGGACAGGGGCGTACGAGCAGTACTTC,CASSYRRTGAYEQYF
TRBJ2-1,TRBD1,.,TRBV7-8,TGTGCCAGCAGCCTCCTCGGGACAGGGATCGTGGCCCAGTTCTTC,CASSLLGTGIVAQFF
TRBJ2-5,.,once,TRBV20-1,TGCAGTGCCATGGACGCTATCAAAGAGACCCAGTACTTC,CSAMDAIKETQYF
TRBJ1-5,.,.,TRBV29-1,TGCAGCGTTGCTAATGGGGATCAGCCCCAGCATTTT,CSVANGDQPQHF
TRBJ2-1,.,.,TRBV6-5,TGTGCCAGCGGTGGCGATGGGTACAATGAGCAGTTCTTC,CASGGDGYNEQFF
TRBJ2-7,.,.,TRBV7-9,TGTGCCAGCAGCACAGGGAACGTCTACGAGCAGTACTTC,CASSTGNVYEQYF
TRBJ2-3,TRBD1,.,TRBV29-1,TGCAGCGTAGGGACAGGGCGTAGCACAGATACGCAGTATTTT,CSVGTGRSTDTQYF
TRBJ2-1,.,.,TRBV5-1,TGCGCCAGCAGTGGAGCGCTCAATGAGCAGTTCTTC,CASSGALNEQFF
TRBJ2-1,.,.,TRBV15,TGTGCCACCTCCAAGAAGGGGATTGAGCAGTTCTTC,CATSKKGIEQFF
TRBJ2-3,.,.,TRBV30,TGTGCCTGGAGTAAGGGGCTCGACACAGATACGCAGTATTTT,CAWSKGLDTDTQYF